These T cell receptor beta chains were read from a single sample in a study of cytomegalovirus exposure and HLA in healthy donors. Here immunoSEQ multiplex PCR was the method, and the copy in TCRdb shows in-frame clones only, minus some. Among roughly 120,000 clones, 77% were seen once, and the ten largest hold approximately 5%. The sequenced sample was PBMCs. The receptors originated from a man aged 50-60 years in good health and CMV-seropositive. Both conserved end residues are part of each CDR3. D genes are given only for firm matches. Not all rows give a size; the values are once, few, many and, for expanded clones, a class.

abundance	v_gene	d_gene	j_gene	CDR3nt	CDR3aa
-	TRBV2	-	TRBJ2-2	TGTGCCAGCAGTGGTTGGGGGCTGGGGGAGCTGTTTTTT	CASSGWGLGELFF
-	TRBV5-1	TRBD2	TRBJ2-5	TGCGCCAGCAGCTTGCTAGCGGGAGAGACCCAGTACTTC	CASSLLAGETQYF
-	TRBV29-1	-	TRBJ1-1	TGCAGCGTTATCAGGGACACTGAAGCTTTCTTT	CSVIRDTEAFF
-	TRBV6-5	-	TRBJ1-1	TGTGCCAGCAGTAACCTGGGGGCCTGGACTGAAGCTTTCTTT	CASSNLGAWTEAFF
-	TRBV4-3	-	TRBJ2-7	TGCGCCAGCAGCCCAACCTTAGAAACAGGGTTTTTTTACGAGCAGTACTTC	CASSPTLETGFFYEQYF
-	TRBV29-1	-	TRBJ2-3	TGCAGCGTTGAGATTCAGGGAACAGATACGCAGTATTTT	CSVEIQGTDTQYF
-	TRBV4-1	-	TRBJ2-5	TGCGCCAGCAGCAGCAAGGTCGGGGAGACCCAGTACTTC	CASSSKVGETQYF
-	TRBV2	TRBD1	TRBJ2-7	TGTGCCAGCAGTGAAAAGGGGACAGCTAGCTCCTACGAGCAGTACTTC	CASSEKGTASSYEQYF
-	TRBV4-1	-	TRBJ1-3	TGCGCCAGCAGCCAAGAAGAACTAGTGACCTCTGGAAACACCATATATTTT	CASSQEELVTSGNTIYF
-	TRBV19	-	TRBJ1-1	TGTGCCAACCCAAAAGGGGTAGGGGATGAAGCTTTCTTT	CANPKGVGDEAFF
-	TRBV15	TRBD2	TRBJ2-5	TGTGCCACCGGCCCGGGCGGGGGACAAGAGACCCAGTACTTC	CATGPGGGQETQYF
-	TRBV21-1	-	TRBJ2-1	TGTGCCAGCAGCAAAGCGCTGGGGGGGGTGGATCAGTTCTTC	CASSKALGGVDQFF
once	TRBV2	-	TRBJ1-1	TGTGCCAGCACCGCCCTCAGGGGAGCTTTCTTT	CASTALRGAFF
-	TRBV6-1	-	TRBJ1-5	TGTGCCAGCAGTAACGGAGTCCGCGGCAATCAGCCCCAGCATTTT	CASSNGVRGNQPQHF
-	TRBV6-1	TRBD1	TRBJ1-1	TGTGCCAGCAGTGAACTTTGGACAGGCTCTGAAGCTTTCTTT	CASSELWTGSEAFF
-	TRBV5-1	TRBD1	TRBJ2-3	TGCGCCAGCAGCTTGGAGGACAGGGGTTACTTCACAGATACGCAGTATTTT	CASSLEDRGYFTDTQYF
-	TRBV18	TRBD1	TRBJ2-5	TGTGCCAGCTCGAAAGACAGGGGGCAGGATGAGACCCAGTACTTC	CASSKDRGQDETQYF
-	TRBV5-6	-	TRBJ2-1	TGTGCCAGCAGCTTGCGGACTTACAATGAGCAGTTCTTC	CASSLRTYNEQFF
-	TRBV30	-	TRBJ1-4	TGTGCCTGGGGGTCACAGCCTAATGAAAAACTGTTTTTT	CAWGSQPNEKLFF
-	TRBV4-3	-	TRBJ2-7	TGCGCCAGCAGCCAAGGACCTTCACTATCCTACGAGCAGTACTTC	CASSQGPSLSYEQYF
-	TRBV6-5	TRBD1	TRBJ1-5	TGTGCCAGCAGGTCCCAGGGGGGTAGCAATCAGCCCCAGCATTTT	CASRSQGGSNQPQHF
-	TRBV21-1	-	TRBJ1-5	TGTGCCAGCAGCAAAGCCCTCAATCAGCCCCAGCATTTT	CASSKALNQPQHF
-	TRBV18	-	TRBJ2-3	TGTGCCAGCTCACCACTCGGACAGAGCACAGATACGCAGTATTTT	CASSPLGQSTDTQYF
once	TRBV4-1	TRBD1	TRBJ1-2	TGCGCCAGCAGCCAAAGGACAGGGGTCTCCGGCTACACCTTC	CASSQRTGVSGYTF
once	TRBV2	TRBD2	TRBJ2-1	TGTGCCAGCAGCTCCGGGACTAGCAGTTACAATGAGCAGTTCTTC	CASSSGTSSYNEQFF
-	TRBV27	TRBD1	TRBJ2-7	TGTGCCAGCTCTCCACCCCGGGGACAGGGGGCAAACGAGCAGTACTTC	CASSPPRGQGANEQYF